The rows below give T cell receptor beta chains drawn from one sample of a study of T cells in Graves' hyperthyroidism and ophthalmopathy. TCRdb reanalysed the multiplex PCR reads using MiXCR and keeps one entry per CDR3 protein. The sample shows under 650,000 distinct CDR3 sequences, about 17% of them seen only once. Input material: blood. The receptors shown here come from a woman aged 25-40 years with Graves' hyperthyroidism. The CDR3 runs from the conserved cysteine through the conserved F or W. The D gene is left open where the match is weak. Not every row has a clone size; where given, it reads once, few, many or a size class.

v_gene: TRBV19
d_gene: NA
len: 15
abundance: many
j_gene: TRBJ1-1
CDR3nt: TGTGCCAGTAGTACCCCGGGACGGACAAACACTGAAGCTTTCTTT
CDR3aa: CASSTPGRTNTEAFF

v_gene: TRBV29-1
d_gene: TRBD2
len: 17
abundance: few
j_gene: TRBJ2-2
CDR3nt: TGCAGCGCGGGGGGGCGGGGTAGCGGGCAGAACACCGGGGAGCTGTTTTTT
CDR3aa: CSAGGRGSGQNTGELFF

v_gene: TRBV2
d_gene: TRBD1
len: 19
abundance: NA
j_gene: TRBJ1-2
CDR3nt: TGTGCCAGCAGTTCAGTCAAATCCGGGACAGACCCCCCTATATGGGGCTACACCTTC
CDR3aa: CASSSVKSGTDPPIWGYTF

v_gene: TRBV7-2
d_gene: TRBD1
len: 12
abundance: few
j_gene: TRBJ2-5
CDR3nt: TGTGCCAGCAGCCGGGACAGGGGAGACCAGTACTTC
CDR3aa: CASSRDRGDQYF

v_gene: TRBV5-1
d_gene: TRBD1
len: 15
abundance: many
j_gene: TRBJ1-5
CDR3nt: TGCGCCAGCAGCTTGGACGGGGACAGGGATCAGCCCCAGCATTTT
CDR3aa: CASSLDGDRDQPQHF

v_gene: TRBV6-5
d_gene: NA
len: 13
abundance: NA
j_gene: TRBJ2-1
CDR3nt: TGTGCCAGCAGTTACGTTATCAATGGCGAGCAGTTCTTC
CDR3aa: CASSYVINGEQFF

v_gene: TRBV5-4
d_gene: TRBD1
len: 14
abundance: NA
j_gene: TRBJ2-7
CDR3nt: TGTGCCAGCAGCCTGGGACAGAGTTACTACGAGCAGTACTTC
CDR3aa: CASSLGQSYYEQYF

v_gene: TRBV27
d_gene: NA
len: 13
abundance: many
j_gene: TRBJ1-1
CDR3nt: TGTGCCAGCAGCTTGAGAGGGGGAACTGAAGCTTTCTTT
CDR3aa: CASSLRGGTEAFF

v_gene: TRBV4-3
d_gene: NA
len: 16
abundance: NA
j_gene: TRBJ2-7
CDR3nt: TGCGCCAGCAGCCCCGGGCCCACCTCGCTTACAAACGAGCAGTACTTC
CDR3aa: CASSPGPTSLTNEQYF

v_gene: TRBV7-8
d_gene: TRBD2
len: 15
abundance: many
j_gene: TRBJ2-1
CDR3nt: TGTGCCAGCAGCTTAAGAGGACTAGCGTTCAATGAGCAGTTCTTC
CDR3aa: CASSLRGLAFNEQFF

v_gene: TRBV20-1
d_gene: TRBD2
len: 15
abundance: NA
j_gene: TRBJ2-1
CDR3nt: TGCAGTGCTAGGGCCAGCGGGAGGCCCTACAATGAGCAGTTCTTC
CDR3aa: CSARASGRPYNEQFF

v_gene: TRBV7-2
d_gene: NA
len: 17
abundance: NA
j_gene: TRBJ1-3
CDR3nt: TGTGCCAGCAGCTTAGCGCCTATCTCCAGTTCTGGAAACACCATATATTTT
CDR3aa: CASSLAPISSSGNTIYF

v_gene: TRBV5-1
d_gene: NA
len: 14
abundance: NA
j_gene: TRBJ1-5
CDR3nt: TGCGCCAGCAGCTTGAGGGTCGGGAATCAGCCCCAGCATTTT
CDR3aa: CASSLRVGNQPQHF

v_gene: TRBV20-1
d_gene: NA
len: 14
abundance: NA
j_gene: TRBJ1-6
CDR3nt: TGCAGTGCTAGAGATCAAAAGGGCCGGTCACCCCTCCACTTT
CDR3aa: CSARDQKGRSPLHF

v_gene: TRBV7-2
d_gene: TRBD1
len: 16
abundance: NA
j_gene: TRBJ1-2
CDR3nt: TGTGCCAGCAGCTTCGGGACAGGGGTATTCCAGTATGGCTACACCTTC
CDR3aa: CASSFGTGVFQYGYTF

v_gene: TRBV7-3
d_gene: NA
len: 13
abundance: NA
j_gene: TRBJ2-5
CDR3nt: TGTGCCAGCAGCTTAGCCGACGGGGAGACCCAGTACTTC
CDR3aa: CASSLADGETQYF

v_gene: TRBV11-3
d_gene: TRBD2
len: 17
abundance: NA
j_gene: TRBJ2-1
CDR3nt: TGTGCCAGCAGCTTAGAGGGTAGCGGGAAAGGGGGAAATGAGCAGTTCTTC
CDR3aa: CASSLEGSGKGGNEQFF

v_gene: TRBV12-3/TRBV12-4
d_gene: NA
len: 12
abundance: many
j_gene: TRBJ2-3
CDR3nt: TGTGCCAGCAGGCGCTACACAGATACGCAGTATTTT
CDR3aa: CASRRYTDTQYF

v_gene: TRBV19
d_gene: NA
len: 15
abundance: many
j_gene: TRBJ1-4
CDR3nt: TGTGCCAGTCAACGGGCGGACGGCGGGGATGAAAAACTGTTTTTT
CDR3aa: CASQRADGGDEKLFF

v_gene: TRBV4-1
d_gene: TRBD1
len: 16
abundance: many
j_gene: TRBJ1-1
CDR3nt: TGCGCCAGCAGCCAACACAGGGGGATGGGGAACACTGAAGCTTTCTTT
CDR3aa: CASSQHRGMGNTEAFF

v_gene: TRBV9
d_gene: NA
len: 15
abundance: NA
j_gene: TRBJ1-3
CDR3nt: TGTGCCAGCAGCGTAGACGGTAACTCTGGAAACACCATATATTTT
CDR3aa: CASSVDGNSGNTIYF

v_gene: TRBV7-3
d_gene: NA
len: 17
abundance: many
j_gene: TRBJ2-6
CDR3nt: TGTGCCAGCAGCTCACCGGGCTACTCCTCTGGGGCCAACGTCCTGACTTTC
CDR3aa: CASSSPGYSSGANVLTF

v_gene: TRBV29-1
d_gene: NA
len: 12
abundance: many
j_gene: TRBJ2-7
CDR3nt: TGCAGCGTTGAAGATGGACCCTACGAGCAGTACTTC
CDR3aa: CSVEDGPYEQYF

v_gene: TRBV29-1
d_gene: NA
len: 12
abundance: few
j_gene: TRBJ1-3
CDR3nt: TGCAGCGTTGCTAGGGGGGGAAACACCATATATTTT
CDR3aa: CSVARGGNTIYF

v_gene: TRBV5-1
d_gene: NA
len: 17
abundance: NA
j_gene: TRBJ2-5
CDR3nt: TGCGCCAGCAGCCGCCTCTCGGGACGGGCGCCGGAAGAGACCCAGTACTTC
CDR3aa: CASSRLSGRAPEETQYF

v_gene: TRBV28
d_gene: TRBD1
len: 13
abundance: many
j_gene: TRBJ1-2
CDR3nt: TGTGCCAGCAAACAGGGGTTAGGGTATGGCTACACCTTC
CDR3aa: CASKQGLGYGYTF

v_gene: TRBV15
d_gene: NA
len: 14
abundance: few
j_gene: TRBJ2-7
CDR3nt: TGTGCCACCAGCAGAGAACTCCATCGGTACGAGCAGTACTTC
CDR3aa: CATSRELHRYEQYF

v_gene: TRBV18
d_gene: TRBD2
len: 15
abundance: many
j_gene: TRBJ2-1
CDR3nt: TGTGCCAGCTCGGAGGGACTAGCGAAAAACTATGAGCAGTTCTTC
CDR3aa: CASSEGLAKNYEQFF

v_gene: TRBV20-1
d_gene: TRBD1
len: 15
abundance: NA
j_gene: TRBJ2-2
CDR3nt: TGCAGTGCTAGGTCAGGGACAGTGAACACCGGGGAGCTGTTTTTT
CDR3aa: CSARSGTVNTGELFF

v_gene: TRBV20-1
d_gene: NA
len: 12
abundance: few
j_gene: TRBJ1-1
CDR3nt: TGCAGTGCTAGAGACTTACAGGGAGCAGCTTTCTTT
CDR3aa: CSARDLQGAAFF

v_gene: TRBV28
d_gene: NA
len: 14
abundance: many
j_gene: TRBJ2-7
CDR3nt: TGTGCCAGCAGGCCAGGGTCCCCCGACTACGAGCAGTACTTC
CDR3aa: CASRPGSPDYEQYF

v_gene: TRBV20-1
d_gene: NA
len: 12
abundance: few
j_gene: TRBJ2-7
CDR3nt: TGCAGTGCTTCGGAGAGCTCCTACGAGCAGTACTTC
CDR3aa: CSASESSYEQYF

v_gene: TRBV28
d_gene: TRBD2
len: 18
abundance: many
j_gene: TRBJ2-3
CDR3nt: TGTGCCAGCAGTTTCGTGGGGTTGGGACTAGCGGGATCAGATACGCAGTATTTT
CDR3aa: CASSFVGLGLAGSDTQYF

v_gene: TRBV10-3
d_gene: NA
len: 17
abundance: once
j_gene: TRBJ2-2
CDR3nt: TGTGCCATCAGTGAGTTCAGGTTTGCGGTGAACACCGGGGAGCTGTTTTTT
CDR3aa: CAISEFRFAVNTGELFF

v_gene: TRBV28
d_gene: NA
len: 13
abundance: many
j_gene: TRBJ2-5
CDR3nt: TGTGCCAGCAGTTTCCCGCGGCAAGAGACCCAGTACTTC
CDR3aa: CASSFPRQETQYF

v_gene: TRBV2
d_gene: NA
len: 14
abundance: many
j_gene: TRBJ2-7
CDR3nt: TGTGCCAGCAGTCGCCTAGAAGGTTCCTACGAGCAGTACTTC
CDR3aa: CASSRLEGSYEQYF

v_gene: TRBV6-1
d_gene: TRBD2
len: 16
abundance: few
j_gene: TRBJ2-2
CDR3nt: TGTGCCAGCAGGGCCGGACTAGTCGCGAACACCGGGGAGCTGTTTTTT
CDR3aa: CASRAGLVANTGELFF

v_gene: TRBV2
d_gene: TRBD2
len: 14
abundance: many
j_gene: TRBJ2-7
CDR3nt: TGTGCCAGCAGTGTGCTAGCGGGAGAAGACGAGCAGTACTTC
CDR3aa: CASSVLAGEDEQYF

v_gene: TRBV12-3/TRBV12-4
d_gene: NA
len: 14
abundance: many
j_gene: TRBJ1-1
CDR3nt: TGTGCCAGCAGTTTAGTCGGGCGGAGCACTGAAGCTTTCTTT
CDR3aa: CASSLVGRSTEAFF

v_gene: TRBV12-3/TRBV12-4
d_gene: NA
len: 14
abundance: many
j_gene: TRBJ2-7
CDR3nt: TGTGCCAGCAGTTTATCCAGCCCGTCCTACGAGCAGTACTTC
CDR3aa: CASSLSSPSYEQYF

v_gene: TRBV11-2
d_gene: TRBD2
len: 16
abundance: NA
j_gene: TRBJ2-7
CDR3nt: TGTGCCAGCAGCTTAGAAGCGGGAGGACTTATCTACGAGCAGTACTTC
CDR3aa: CASSLEAGGLIYEQYF

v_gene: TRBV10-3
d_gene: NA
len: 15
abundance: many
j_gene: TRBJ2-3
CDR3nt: TGTGCCATCAGTGAGTCCCCTGGGCTCACAGATACGCAGTATTTT
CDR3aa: CAISESPGLTDTQYF

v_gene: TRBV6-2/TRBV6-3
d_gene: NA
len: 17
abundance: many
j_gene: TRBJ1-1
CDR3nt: TGTGCCAGCAGTTCACTTACCTCGGAACCGACCAACACTGAAGCTTTCTTT
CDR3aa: CASSSLTSEPTNTEAFF

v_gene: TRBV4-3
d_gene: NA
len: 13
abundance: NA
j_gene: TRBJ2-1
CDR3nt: TGCGCCAGCAGCCAAATCCGGGGCAATGAGCAGTTCTTC
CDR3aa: CASSQIRGNEQFF

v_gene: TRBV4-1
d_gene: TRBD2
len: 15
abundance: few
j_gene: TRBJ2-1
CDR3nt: TGCGCCAGCAGCTCCCAAGCCAGCGGGAGGGATGAGCAGTTCTTC
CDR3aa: CASSSQASGRDEQFF

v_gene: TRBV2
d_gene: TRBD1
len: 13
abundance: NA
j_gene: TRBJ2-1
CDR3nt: TGTGCCAGCAGGGGACAGGGATTCGGCGAGCAGTTCTTC
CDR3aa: CASRGQGFGEQFF

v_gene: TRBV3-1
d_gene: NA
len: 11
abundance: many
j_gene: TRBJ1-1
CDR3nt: TGTGCCAGCAGGCACGACGGTGAAGCTTTCTTT
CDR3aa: CASRHDGEAFF

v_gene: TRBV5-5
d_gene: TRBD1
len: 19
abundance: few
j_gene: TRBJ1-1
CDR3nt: TGTGCCAGCAGCTGGCGGGACAGGGGGGGGAGAACAATCAACACTGAAGCTTTCTTT
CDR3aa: CASSWRDRGGRTINTEAFF

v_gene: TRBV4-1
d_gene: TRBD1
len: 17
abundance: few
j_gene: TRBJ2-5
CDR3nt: TGCGCCAGCAGCCGACAGGGGGCCAACTCTTGGGGAGAGACCCAGTACTTC
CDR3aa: CASSRQGANSWGETQYF

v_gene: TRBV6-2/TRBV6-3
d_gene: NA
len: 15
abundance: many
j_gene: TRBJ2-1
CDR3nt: TGTGCCAGCAGTTACTCGTTCGGGAATAGGAATGAGCAGTTCTTC
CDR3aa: CASSYSFGNRNEQFF

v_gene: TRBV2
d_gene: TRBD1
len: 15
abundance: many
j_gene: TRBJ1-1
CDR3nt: TGTGCCAGCAGTCCCGGGACAGGGGGCGTCACTGAAGCTTTCTTT
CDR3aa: CASSPGTGGVTEAFF

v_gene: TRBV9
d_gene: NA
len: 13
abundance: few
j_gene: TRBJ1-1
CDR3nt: TGTGCCAGCAGCGTAGCTCTGAACACTGAAGCTTTCTTT
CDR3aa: CASSVALNTEAFF

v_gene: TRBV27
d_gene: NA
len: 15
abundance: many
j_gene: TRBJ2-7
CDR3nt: TGTGCCAGCAGTTTATCGGGGACAGCGTTGGGAGGGCAGTACTTC
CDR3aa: CASSLSGTALGGQYF